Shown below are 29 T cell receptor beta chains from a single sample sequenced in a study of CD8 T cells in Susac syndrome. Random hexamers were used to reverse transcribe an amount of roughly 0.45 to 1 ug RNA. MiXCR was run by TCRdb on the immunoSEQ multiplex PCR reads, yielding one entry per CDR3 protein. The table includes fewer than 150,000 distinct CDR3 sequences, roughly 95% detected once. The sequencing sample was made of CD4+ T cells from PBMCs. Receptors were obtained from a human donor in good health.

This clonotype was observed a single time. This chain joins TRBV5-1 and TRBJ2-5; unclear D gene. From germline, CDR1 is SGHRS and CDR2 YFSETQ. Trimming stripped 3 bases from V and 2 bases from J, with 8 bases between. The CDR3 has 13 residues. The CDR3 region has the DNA TGCGCCAGCAGCTCGCTGGTACAAGAGACCCAGTACTTC. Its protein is CASSSLVQETQYF.

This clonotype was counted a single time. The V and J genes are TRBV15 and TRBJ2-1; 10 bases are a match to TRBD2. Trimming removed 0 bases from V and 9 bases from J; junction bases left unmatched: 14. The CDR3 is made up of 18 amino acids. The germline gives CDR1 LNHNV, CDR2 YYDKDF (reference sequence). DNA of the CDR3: TGTGCCACCAGCAGAGAGTTAAGGCGGAGCGGGAGGGGAATTGAGCAGTTCTTC. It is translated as CATSRELRRSGRGIEQFF.

The CDR3 region has the DNA TGTGCCAGCAGCCGACGCGGGACTAGCGGGGCCTACGAGCAGTACTTC. It encodes CASSRRGTSGAYEQYF. The J gene is TRBJ2-7, the V gene TRBV3-1, with 13 bases aligning to TRBD2. Germline values: CDR1 LGHDT, CDR2 YNNKEL (reference sequence). Trimming at V came to 4 bases and at J to 2 bases, leaving 5 bases not matched to a gene. This CDR3 comprises 16 residues.

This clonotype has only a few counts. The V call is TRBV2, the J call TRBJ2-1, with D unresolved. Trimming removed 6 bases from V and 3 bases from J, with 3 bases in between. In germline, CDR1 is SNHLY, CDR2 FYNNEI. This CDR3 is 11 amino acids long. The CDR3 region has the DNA TGTGCCAGCAGACTCTACAATGAGCAGTTCTTC. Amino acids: CASRLYNEQFF.

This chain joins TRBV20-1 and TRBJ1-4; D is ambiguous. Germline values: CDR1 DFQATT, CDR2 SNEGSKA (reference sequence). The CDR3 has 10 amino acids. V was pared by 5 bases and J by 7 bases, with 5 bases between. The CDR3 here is CSAYLEKLFF. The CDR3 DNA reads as TGCAGTGCTTACCTTGAAAAACTGTTTTTT.

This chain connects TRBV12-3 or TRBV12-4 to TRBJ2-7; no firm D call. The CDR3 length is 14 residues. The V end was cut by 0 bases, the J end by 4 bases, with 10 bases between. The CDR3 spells CASSLAHFVYEQYF. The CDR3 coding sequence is TGTGCCAGCAGTTTAGCCCACTTCGTGTACGAGCAGTACTTC.

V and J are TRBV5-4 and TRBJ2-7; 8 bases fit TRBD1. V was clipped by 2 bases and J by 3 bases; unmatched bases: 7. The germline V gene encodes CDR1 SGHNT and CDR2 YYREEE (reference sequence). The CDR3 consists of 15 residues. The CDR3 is CASSFATTGDYEQYF. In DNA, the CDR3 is TGTGCCAGCAGCTTCGCGACGACAGGGGACTACGAGCAGTACTTC.

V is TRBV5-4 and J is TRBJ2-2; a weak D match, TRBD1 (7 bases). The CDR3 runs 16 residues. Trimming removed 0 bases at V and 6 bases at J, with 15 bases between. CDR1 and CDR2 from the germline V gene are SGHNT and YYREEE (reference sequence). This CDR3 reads CASSLDRGRGAGELFF. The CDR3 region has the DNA TGTGCCAGCAGCTTGGATAGGGGGCGCGGGGCCGGGGAGCTGTTTTTT.

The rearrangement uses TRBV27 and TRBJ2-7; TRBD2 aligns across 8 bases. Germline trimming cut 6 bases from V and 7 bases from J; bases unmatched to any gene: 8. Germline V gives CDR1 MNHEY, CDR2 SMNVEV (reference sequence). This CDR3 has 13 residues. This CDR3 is CASRYGLAREQYF. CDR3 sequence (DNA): TGTGCCAGCAGATACGGACTAGCCCGGGAGCAGTACTTC.

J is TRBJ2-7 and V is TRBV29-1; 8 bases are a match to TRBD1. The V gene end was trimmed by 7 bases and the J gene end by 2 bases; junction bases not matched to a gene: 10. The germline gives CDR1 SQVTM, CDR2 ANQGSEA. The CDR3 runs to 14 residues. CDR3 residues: CSEPGTGEPYEQYF. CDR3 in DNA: TGCAGCGAGCCCGGGACAGGAGAGCCCTACGAGCAGTACTTC.

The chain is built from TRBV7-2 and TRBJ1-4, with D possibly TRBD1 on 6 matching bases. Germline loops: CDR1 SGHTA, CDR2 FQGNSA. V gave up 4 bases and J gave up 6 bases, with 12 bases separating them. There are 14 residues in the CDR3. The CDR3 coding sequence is TGTGCCAGCAGCTCGAACGGGGGCCATGAAAAACTGTTTTTT. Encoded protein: CASSSNGGHEKLFF.

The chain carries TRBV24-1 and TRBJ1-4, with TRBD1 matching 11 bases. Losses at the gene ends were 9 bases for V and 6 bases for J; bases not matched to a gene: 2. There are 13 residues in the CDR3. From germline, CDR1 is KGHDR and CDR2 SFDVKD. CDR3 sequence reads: CATGQGADEKLFF. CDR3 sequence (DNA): TGTGCCACCGGACAGGGGGCGGATGAAAAACTGTTTTTT.

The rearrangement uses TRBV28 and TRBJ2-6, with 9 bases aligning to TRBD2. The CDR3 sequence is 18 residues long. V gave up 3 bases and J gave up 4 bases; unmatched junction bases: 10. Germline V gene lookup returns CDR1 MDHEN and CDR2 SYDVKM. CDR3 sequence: CASSLASGTFLGANVLTF. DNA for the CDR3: TGTGCCAGCAGTTTGGCTAGCGGGACCTTCCTCGGGGCCAACGTCCTGACTTTC. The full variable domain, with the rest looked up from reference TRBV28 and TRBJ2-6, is DVKVTQSSRYLVKRTGEKVFLECVQDMDHENMFWYRQDPGLGLRLIYFSYDVKMKEKGDIPEGYSVSREKKERFSLILESASTNQTSMYLCASSLASGTFLGANVLTFGAGSRLTVL.

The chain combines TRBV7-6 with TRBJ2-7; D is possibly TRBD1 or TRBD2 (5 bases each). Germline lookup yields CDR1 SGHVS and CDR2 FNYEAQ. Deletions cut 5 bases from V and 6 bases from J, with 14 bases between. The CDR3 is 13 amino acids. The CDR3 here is CASSPGRMSEQYF. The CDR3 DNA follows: TGTGCCAGCAGCCCGGGACGGATGAGCGAGCAGTACTTC.

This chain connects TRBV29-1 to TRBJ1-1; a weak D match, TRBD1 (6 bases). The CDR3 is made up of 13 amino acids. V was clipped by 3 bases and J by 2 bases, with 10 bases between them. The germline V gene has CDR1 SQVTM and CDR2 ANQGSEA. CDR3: CSVDRGANTEAFF. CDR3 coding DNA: TGCAGCGTTGATAGGGGGGCAAACACTGAAGCTTTCTTT.

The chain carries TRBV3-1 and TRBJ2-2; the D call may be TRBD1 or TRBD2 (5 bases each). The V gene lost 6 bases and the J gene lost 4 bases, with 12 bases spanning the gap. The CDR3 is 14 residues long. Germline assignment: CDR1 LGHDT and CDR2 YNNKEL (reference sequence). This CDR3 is CASRLGTGTGELFF. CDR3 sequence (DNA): TGTGCCAGCAGACTTGGGACCGGCACCGGGGAGCTGTTTTTT.

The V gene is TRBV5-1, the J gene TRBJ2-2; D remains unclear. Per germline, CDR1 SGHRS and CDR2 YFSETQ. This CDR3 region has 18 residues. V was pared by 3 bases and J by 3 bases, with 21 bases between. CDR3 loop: CASSSRTVWRRDTGELFF. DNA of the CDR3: TGCGCCAGCAGCTCCCGAACCGTTTGGAGACGAGACACCGGGGAGCTGTTTTTT.

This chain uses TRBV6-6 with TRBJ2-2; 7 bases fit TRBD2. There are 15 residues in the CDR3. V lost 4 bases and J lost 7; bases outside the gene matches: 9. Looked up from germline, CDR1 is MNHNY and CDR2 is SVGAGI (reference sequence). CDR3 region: CASSSGGRVVGELFF. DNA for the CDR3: TGTGCCAGCAGTTCCGGGGGGAGGGTGGTCGGGGAGCTGTTTTTT.

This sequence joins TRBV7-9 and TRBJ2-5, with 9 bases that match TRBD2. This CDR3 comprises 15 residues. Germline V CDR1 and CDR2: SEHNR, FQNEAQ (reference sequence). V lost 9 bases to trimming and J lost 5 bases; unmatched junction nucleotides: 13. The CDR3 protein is CASMTSGLSWETQYF. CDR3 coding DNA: TGTGCCAGTATGACTAGCGGCCTCTCTTGGGAGACCCAGTACTTC.

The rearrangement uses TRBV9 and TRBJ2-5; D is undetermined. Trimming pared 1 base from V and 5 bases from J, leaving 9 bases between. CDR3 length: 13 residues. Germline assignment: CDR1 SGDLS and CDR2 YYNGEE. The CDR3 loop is CASSVTPQETQYF. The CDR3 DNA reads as TGTGCCAGCAGCGTAACCCCCCAGGAGACCCAGTACTTC.

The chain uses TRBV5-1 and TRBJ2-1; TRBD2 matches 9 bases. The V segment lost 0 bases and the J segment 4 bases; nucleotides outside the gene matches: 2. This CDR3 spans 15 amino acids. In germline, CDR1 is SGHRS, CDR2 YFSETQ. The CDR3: CASSLGGLAYNEQFF. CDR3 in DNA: TGCGCCAGCAGCTTGGGCGGACTAGCGTACAATGAGCAGTTCTTC.

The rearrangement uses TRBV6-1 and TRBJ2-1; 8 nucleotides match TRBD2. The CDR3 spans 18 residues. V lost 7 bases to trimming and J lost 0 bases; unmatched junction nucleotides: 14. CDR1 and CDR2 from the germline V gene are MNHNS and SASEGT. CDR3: CASTSPSGSSSSYNEQFF. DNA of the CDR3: TGTGCCAGCACTAGCCCTAGCGGGTCTTCAAGCTCCTACAATGAGCAGTTCTTC.

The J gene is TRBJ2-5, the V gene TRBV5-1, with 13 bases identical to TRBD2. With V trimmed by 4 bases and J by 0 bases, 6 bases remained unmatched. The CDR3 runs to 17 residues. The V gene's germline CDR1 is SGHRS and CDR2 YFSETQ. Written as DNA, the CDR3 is TGCGCCAGCAGCCCGGGGACTAGCGGGAAGTACCAAGAGACCCAGTACTTC. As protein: CASSPGTSGKYQETQYF.

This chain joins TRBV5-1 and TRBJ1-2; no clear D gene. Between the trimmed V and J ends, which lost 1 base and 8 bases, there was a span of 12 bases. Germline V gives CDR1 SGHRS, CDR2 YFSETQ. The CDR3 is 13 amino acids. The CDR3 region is CASSLNTYRGYTF. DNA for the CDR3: TGCGCCAGCAGCTTGAACACCTATCGAGGCTACACCTTC.

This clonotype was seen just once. In nucleotides, the CDR3 is TGTGCCAGCAGTCCAGCTCTCAATTCCGGGACTAGCGGCTACGAGCAGTACTTC. Encoded protein: CASSPALNSGTSGYEQYF. The chain uses TRBV2 and TRBJ2-7, with 11 bases identical to TRBD2. J lost 3 bases, V lost 5 bases, and 15 bases had no gene match. CDR3 length: 18 amino acids. Germline-derived CDR1 and CDR2 are SNHLY and FYNNEI.

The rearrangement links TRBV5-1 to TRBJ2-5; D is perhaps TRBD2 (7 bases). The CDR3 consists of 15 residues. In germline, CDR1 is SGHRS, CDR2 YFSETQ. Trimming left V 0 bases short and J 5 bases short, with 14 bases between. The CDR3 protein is CASSLAGGDGETQYF. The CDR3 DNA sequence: TGCGCCAGCAGCTTGGCGGGGGGCGACGGGGAGACCCAGTACTTC.

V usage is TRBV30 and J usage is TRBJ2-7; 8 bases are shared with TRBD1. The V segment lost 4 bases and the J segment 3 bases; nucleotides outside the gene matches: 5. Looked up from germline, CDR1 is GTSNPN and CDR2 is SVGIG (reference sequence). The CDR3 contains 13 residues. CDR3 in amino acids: CAWTVQGVYEQYF. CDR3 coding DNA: TGTGCCTGGACCGTACAGGGGGTCTACGAGCAGTACTTC.

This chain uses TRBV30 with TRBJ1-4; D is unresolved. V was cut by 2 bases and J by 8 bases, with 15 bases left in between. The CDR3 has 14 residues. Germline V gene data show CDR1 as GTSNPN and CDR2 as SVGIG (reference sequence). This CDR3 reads CAWSMGLLTEKLFF. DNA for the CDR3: TGTGCCTGGAGTATGGGCCTATTGACGGAAAAACTGTTTTTT.

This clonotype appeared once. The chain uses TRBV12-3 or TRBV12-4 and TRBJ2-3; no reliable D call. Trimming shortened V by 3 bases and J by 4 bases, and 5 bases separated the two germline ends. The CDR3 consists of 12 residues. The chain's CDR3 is CASSFMPDTQYF. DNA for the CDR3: TGTGCCAGCAGTTTCATGCCAGATACGCAGTATTTT.